This is a list of T cell receptor beta chains from one sample in a study of blood T cell repertoires in COVID-19. The protocol was immunoSEQ multiplex PCR, while the TCRdb copy is restricted to in-frame clones and leaves out a portion. The sample includes tens of thousands of clones, approximately 88% of them seen just once. The sequenced sample was peripheral blood. These receptors were obtained from an older man with acute or convalescent COVID-19. Each CDR3 is given with its conserved first and last residue. A D gene is named only where the DNA matches it firmly. Size tells how often a clone was seen (once, few, many) or the class of an expanded clone, and some rows leave it out.

D gene: .; J gene: TRBJ1-3; clone size: .; V gene: TRBV12-5; CDR3 protein: CASGHSGNTIYF; CDR3 DNA: TGTGCTAGTGGCCATTCTGGAAACACCATATATTTT
D gene: .; J gene: TRBJ1-5; clone size: .; V gene: TRBV7-2; CDR3 protein: CASSLGAGDQPQHF; CDR3 DNA: TGTGCCAGCAGCTTAGGGGCAGGGGATCAGCCCCAGCATTTT
D gene: .; J gene: TRBJ2-7; clone size: once; V gene: TRBV6-6; CDR3 protein: CASSRGAHEQYF; CDR3 DNA: TGTGCCAGCAGCCGGGGGGCCCACGAGCAGTACTTC
D gene: .; J gene: TRBJ2-1; clone size: .; V gene: TRBV19; CDR3 protein: CASAKIAPKSNEQFF; CDR3 DNA: TGTGCCAGTGCCAAGATAGCCCCGAAATCCAATGAGCAGTTCTTC
D gene: TRBD1; J gene: TRBJ2-1; clone size: .; V gene: TRBV12-3/TRBV12-4; CDR3 protein: CASRWTGVGEQFF; CDR3 DNA: TGTGCCAGCAGGTGGACAGGGGTCGGGGAGCAGTTCTTC
D gene: TRBD1; J gene: TRBJ2-7; clone size: .; V gene: TRBV10-2; CDR3 protein: CASRPEPGQGNYEQYF; CDR3 DNA: TGCGCCAGCAGACCAGAGCCGGGACAGGGTAACTACGAGCAGTACTTC
D gene: TRBD1; J gene: TRBJ2-2; clone size: .; V gene: TRBV11-3; CDR3 protein: CASSSGQTNTGELFF; CDR3 DNA: TGTGCCAGCAGCTCGGGACAGACGAACACCGGGGAGCTGTTTTTT
D gene: .; J gene: TRBJ2-7; clone size: .; V gene: TRBV29-1; CDR3 protein: CSVSLNYEQYF; CDR3 DNA: TGCAGCGTTAGCCTTAACTACGAGCAGTACTTC
D gene: .; J gene: TRBJ2-1; clone size: .; V gene: TRBV29-1; CDR3 protein: CSWAGLHNEQFF; CDR3 DNA: TGCAGTTGGGCCGGACTCCACAATGAGCAGTTCTTC
D gene: TRBD2; J gene: TRBJ2-3; clone size: .; V gene: TRBV2; CDR3 protein: CASSELTSGGTDTQYF; CDR3 DNA: TGTGCCAGCAGTGAACTGACTAGCGGGGGCACAGATACGCAGTATTTT
D gene: TRBD1; J gene: TRBJ1-6; clone size: .; V gene: TRBV5-5; CDR3 protein: CASSLVDRASPLHF; CDR3 DNA: TGTGCCAGCAGCTTGGTGGACAGGGCTTCACCCCTCCACTTT
D gene: .; J gene: TRBJ2-5; clone size: .; V gene: TRBV5-4; CDR3 protein: CASSLAGSQETQYF; CDR3 DNA: TGTGCCAGCAGCTTGGCCGGTTCTCAAGAGACCCAGTACTTC
D gene: .; J gene: TRBJ1-1; clone size: .; V gene: TRBV5-6; CDR3 protein: CASSLRGADGANTEAFF; CDR3 DNA: TGTGCCAGCAGCCTACGGGGGGCGGACGGGGCGAACACTGAAGCTTTCTTT
D gene: TRBD1; J gene: TRBJ2-5; clone size: .; V gene: TRBV4-3; CDR3 protein: CASSQGQGVPETQYF; CDR3 DNA: TGCGCCAGCAGCCAAGGACAGGGGGTACCGGAGACCCAGTACTTC
D gene: TRBD1; J gene: TRBJ1-2; clone size: .; V gene: TRBV6-5; CDR3 protein: CATRRDRVVGYTF; CDR3 DNA: TGTGCCACCCGCCGGGACAGGGTTGTTGGCTACACCTTC
D gene: .; J gene: TRBJ1-2; clone size: .; V gene: TRBV11-2; CDR3 protein: CVSSFWGGWNYGYTF; CDR3 DNA: TGTGTCAGCAGCTTTTGGGGGGGCTGGAACTATGGCTACACCTTC
D gene: TRBD2; J gene: TRBJ2-7; clone size: .; V gene: TRBV11-3; CDR3 protein: CASSPGRDRSYEQYF; CDR3 DNA: TGTGCCAGCAGCCCAGGGAGGGATCGCTCCTACGAGCAGTACTTC
D gene: TRBD1; J gene: TRBJ1-4; clone size: .; V gene: TRBV6-1; CDR3 protein: CASSELSGTGVEKLFF; CDR3 DNA: TGTGCCAGCAGTGAACTTTCCGGGACAGGGGTCGAAAAACTGTTTTTT
D gene: TRBD1; J gene: TRBJ1-1; clone size: .; V gene: TRBV28; CDR3 protein: CASSPGTAGNTEAFF; CDR3 DNA: TGTGCCAGCAGTCCCGGGACAGCCGGGAACACTGAAGCTTTCTTT
D gene: .; J gene: TRBJ1-2; clone size: .; V gene: TRBV7-9; CDR3 protein: CASSSDGTGGYGYTF; CDR3 DNA: TGTGCCAGCAGCTCCGACGGAACCGGCGGATATGGCTACACCTTC
D gene: .; J gene: TRBJ2-5; clone size: once; V gene: TRBV9; CDR3 protein: CASSATTGLETQYF; CDR3 DNA: TGTGCCAGCAGCGCTACTACAGGGTTGGAGACCCAGTACTTC
D gene: TRBD2; J gene: TRBJ2-2; clone size: once; V gene: TRBV10-1; CDR3 protein: CASSEPAGDLTGELFF; CDR3 DNA: TGCGCCAGCAGTGAGCCGGCGGGGGATCTCACCGGGGAGCTGTTTTTT
D gene: .; J gene: TRBJ1-1; clone size: .; V gene: TRBV11-2; CDR3 protein: CASSLVSGNTEAFF; CDR3 DNA: TGTGCCAGCAGCTTGGTCTCAGGAAACACTGAAGCTTTCTTT
D gene: TRBD2; J gene: TRBJ2-5; clone size: .; V gene: TRBV7-8; CDR3 protein: CASSLGGLALETQYF; CDR3 DNA: TGTGCCAGCAGCTTAGGGGGACTAGCGCTAGAGACCCAGTACTTC
D gene: .; J gene: TRBJ1-2; clone size: .; V gene: TRBV19; CDR3 protein: CASTLGGTDGYTF; CDR3 DNA: TGTGCCAGTACCCTGGGGGGTACGGATGGCTACACCTTC
D gene: .; J gene: TRBJ2-1; clone size: .; V gene: TRBV9; CDR3 protein: CASSPSLQASYNEQFF; CDR3 DNA: TGTGCCAGCAGCCCTTCCCTTCAGGCCTCCTACAATGAGCAGTTCTTC
D gene: .; J gene: TRBJ2-7; clone size: .; V gene: TRBV6-6; CDR3 protein: CASSYEGRGEEQYF; CDR3 DNA: TGTGCCAGCAGTTACGAGGGCAGGGGGGAAGAGCAGTACTTC
D gene: .; J gene: TRBJ1-5; clone size: .; V gene: TRBV30; CDR3 protein: CAWSGQINQPQHF; CDR3 DNA: TGTGCCTGGAGTGGACAGATCAATCAGCCCCAGCATTTT
D gene: .; J gene: TRBJ2-3; clone size: .; V gene: TRBV19; CDR3 protein: CASSMPALQADTQYF; CDR3 DNA: TGTGCCAGTAGTATGCCAGCACTCCAGGCAGATACGCAGTATTTT
D gene: TRBD2; J gene: TRBJ2-1; clone size: .; V gene: TRBV19; CDR3 protein: CASSLGTSGKGSNEQFF; CDR3 DNA: TGTGCCAGTAGTCTCGGGACTAGCGGGAAGGGGTCCAATGAGCAGTTCTTC
D gene: TRBD1; J gene: TRBJ1-2; clone size: .; V gene: TRBV3-1/TRBV3-2; CDR3 protein: CASSIRDRGRNGYTF; CDR3 DNA: TGTGCCAGCAGCATCCGGGACAGGGGACGGAATGGCTACACCTTC
D gene: TRBD2; J gene: TRBJ2-6; clone size: .; V gene: TRBV4-2; CDR3 protein: CASSPGVAGGYGANVLTF; CDR3 DNA: TGTGCCAGCAGCCCCGGGGTGGCGGGAGGTTATGGGGCCAACGTCCTGACTTTC
D gene: TRBD1; J gene: TRBJ2-7; clone size: .; V gene: TRBV19; CDR3 protein: CASSIPGTGDYEQYF; CDR3 DNA: TGTGCCAGTAGTATACCCGGGACAGGGGACTACGAGCAGTACTTC
D gene: TRBD1; J gene: TRBJ2-2; clone size: .; V gene: TRBV6-5; CDR3 protein: CASNPQGAGTGELFF; CDR3 DNA: TGTGCCAGCAATCCACAGGGGGCGGGTACCGGGGAGCTGTTTTTT
D gene: .; J gene: TRBJ2-1; clone size: .; V gene: TRBV6-2/TRBV6-3; CDR3 protein: CASSRTNEQFF; CDR3 DNA: TGTGCCAGCAGCCGCACAAATGAGCAGTTCTTC
D gene: TRBD1; J gene: TRBJ1-6; clone size: .; V gene: TRBV7-9; CDR3 protein: CASSLATGGSSPLHF; CDR3 DNA: TGTGCCAGCAGCTTAGCGACAGGGGGATCTTCACCCCTCCACTTT
D gene: TRBD1; J gene: TRBJ1-2; clone size: once; V gene: TRBV29-1; CDR3 protein: CSVVGQGDRYGYTF; CDR3 DNA: TGCAGCGTCGTTGGGCAGGGGGATCGGTATGGCTACACCTTC
D gene: .; J gene: TRBJ1-4; clone size: .; V gene: TRBV2; CDR3 protein: CASRQINEKLFF; CDR3 DNA: TGTGCCAGCAGACAGATAAATGAAAAACTGTTTTTT
D gene: TRBD1; J gene: TRBJ2-7; clone size: .; V gene: TRBV28; CDR3 protein: CASSDRGPVEQYF; CDR3 DNA: TGTGCCAGCAGTGACAGGGGTCCGGTAGAGCAGTACTTC
D gene: .; J gene: TRBJ2-5; clone size: .; V gene: TRBV2; CDR3 protein: CASGNGLAIQETQYF; CDR3 DNA: TGTGCCAGTGGAAATGGTCTAGCTATTCAAGAGACCCAGTACTTC
D gene: .; J gene: TRBJ1-2; clone size: .; V gene: TRBV5-1; CDR3 protein: CASSLGSNYGYTF; CDR3 DNA: TGCGCCAGCAGCTTGGGCAGTAACTATGGCTACACCTTC
D gene: .; J gene: TRBJ2-1; clone size: .; V gene: TRBV7-3; CDR3 protein: CASSLMGGGFVDEQFF; CDR3 DNA: TGTGCCAGCAGCTTAATGGGAGGGGGATTCGTAGATGAGCAGTTCTTC
D gene: .; J gene: TRBJ2-5; clone size: .; V gene: TRBV11-2; CDR3 protein: CASSLGIGRETQYF; CDR3 DNA: TGTGCCAGCAGCTTAGGGATAGGGAGGGAGACCCAGTACTTC
D gene: TRBD1; J gene: TRBJ1-6; clone size: .; V gene: TRBV6-1; CDR3 protein: CASSEGQGITPLHF; CDR3 DNA: TGTGCCAGCAGTGAAGGACAGGGGATTACACCCCTCCACTTT
D gene: .; J gene: TRBJ1-2; clone size: .; V gene: TRBV7-2; CDR3 protein: CASSLQGPYGYTF; CDR3 DNA: TGTGCCAGCAGCCTCCAGGGTCCCTATGGCTACACCTTC
D gene: .; J gene: TRBJ2-3; clone size: .; V gene: TRBV5-4; CDR3 protein: CASSPGGRLSTDTQYF; CDR3 DNA: TGTGCCAGCAGCCCTGGAGGTCGCCTTAGCACAGATACGCAGTATTTT
D gene: TRBD2; J gene: TRBJ2-1; clone size: .; V gene: TRBV25-1; CDR3 protein: CASSQTGGAYNEQFF; CDR3 DNA: TGTGCCAGCAGCCAGACGGGGGGGGCCTACAATGAGCAGTTCTTC
D gene: .; J gene: TRBJ1-1; clone size: .; V gene: TRBV6-5; CDR3 protein: CASSYRNTEAFF; CDR3 DNA: TGTGCCAGCAGTTACCGGAACACTGAAGCTTTCTTT